This entry lists 14 T cell receptor beta chains sequenced from one sample in a study of shared clonotypes between healthy human individuals. TCRdb's table, derived via immunoSEQ multiplex PCR, lists solely in-frame clones and lacks some. The sample carries more than 2 million clones, roughly 94% recorded once. The sequencing input was naive CD4+ T cells sorted from blood. Subset reported: CD45RA+ positively selected. The receptors were gathered from a man younger than 30 in good health.

This chain uses TRBV6-1 with TRBJ2-1; 11 nucleotides agree with TRBD1. Unmatched junction bases numbered 4, after V lost 4 bases and J lost 8 bases. CDR1 and CDR2 (germline): MNHNS, SASEGT. The CDR3 length is 14 residues. The CDR3 nucleotides are TGTGCCAGCAGTGGGACAGGGGGCCCCGATGAGCAGTTCTTC. Encoded protein: CASSGTGGPDEQFF.

This chain uses TRBV18 with TRBJ2-7, with TRBD1 matching 9 bases. Trimming cost V 0 bases and J 5 bases; bases outside gene matches: 11. Germline CDR1 KGHSH, CDR2 LQKENI. This CDR3 has 17 amino acids. In nucleotides, the CDR3 is TGTGCCAGCTCACCACCGAACTCCGGGACAGGGCTGAACGAGCAGTACTTC. It is translated as CASSPPNSGTGLNEQYF.

This clone was picked up one time. V and J are TRBV9 and TRBJ2-7; D call uncertain. Germline values: CDR1 SGDLS, CDR2 YYNGEE. This CDR3 is 15 amino acids long. The V end was cut by 6 bases, the J end by 7 bases, with 23 bases between. As DNA, the CDR3 is TGTGCCAGCACCCCCGGAGTATCAGGCCCGGGTGAGCAGTACTTC. Its protein product is CASTPGVSGPGEQYF.

The chain is built from TRBV5-1 and TRBJ1-2; 8 nucleotides line up with TRBD1. The CDR3 loop spans 16 amino acids. CDR1 SGHRS and CDR2 YFSETQ come from the germline V gene. The J segment lost 3 bases and the V segment lost 0 bases, leaving 7 bases of the junction unmatched. The CDR3 region is CASSLDRGTLDYGYTF. CDR3 in DNA: TGCGCCAGCAGCTTGGACAGGGGGACCTTGGACTATGGCTACACCTTC.

The chain combines TRBV5-4 with TRBJ2-2; D is undetermined. The V gene lost 0 bases and the J gene lost 6 bases, with 9 bases spanning the gap. CDR1 is SGHNT and CDR2 is YYREEE in the germline V gene (reference sequence). This CDR3 has 14 residues. Here the CDR3 DNA reads TGTGCCAGCAGCTTGGGTCTATCCTCCGGGGAGCTGTTTTTT. Translated: CASSLGLSSGELFF.

Turning to this clone: This sample also contains other DNA sequences that code for the same CDR3. The chain has TRBV7-2 and TRBJ2-3; D ambiguous. The ends were cut back, 3 bases at V and 2 bases at J, with 9 bases in the middle. The CDR3 extends over 14 amino acids. CDR1 is SGHTA, CDR2 FQGNSA, per germline. DNA of the CDR3: TGTGCCAGCAGCTTTGCGCAGCCCACAGATACGCAGTATTTT. Translated: CASSFAQPTDTQYF.

Note on this clone: The sample contains more than one DNA sequence encoding this CDR3. The rearrangement uses TRBV7-2 and TRBJ2-1; the match to TRBD2 covers 12 bases. V trimming: 6 bases; J trimming: 4 bases; junction bases outside the gene matches: 1. Germline V CDR1 and CDR2: SGHTA, FQGNSA. The CDR3 has 14 residues. CDR3 sequence reads: CASRLAGGYNEQFF. As DNA, the CDR3 is TGTGCCAGCAGGCTAGCGGGAGGGTACAATGAGCAGTTCTTC. Using reference TRBV7-2 and TRBJ2-1 for the parts outside the CDR3, the full variable domain is GAGVSQSPSNKVTEKGKDVELRCDPISGHTALYWYRQSLGQGLEFLIYFQGNSAPDKSGLPSDRFSAERTGGSVSTLTIQRTQQEDSAVYLCASRLAGGYNEQFFGPGTRLTVL.

The J gene is TRBJ2-5, the V gene TRBV30; D may be TRBD2 (6 bases). Germline V gene data show CDR1 as GTSNPN and CDR2 as SVGIG (reference sequence). V was cut by 5 bases and J by 7 bases, with 17 bases left in between. CDR3 size: 13 residues. This chain's CDR3 is CAWAGGDEGTQYF. The CDR3 DNA reads TGTGCCTGGGCCGGGGGAGATGAAGGGACCCAGTACTTC.

The rearrangement uses TRBV4-3 and TRBJ2-6; D is unresolved. Germline lookup yields CDR1 LGHNA and CDR2 YSLEER. The CDR3 contains 19 residues. Between the trimmed V and J ends, which lost 0 bases and 0 bases, there was a span of 15 bases. Here the CDR3 reads CASSQDRNRLYSGANVLTF. The CDR3 DNA follows: TGCGCCAGCAGCCAAGATAGGAACAGACTTTACTCTGGGGCCAACGTCCTGACTTTC.

This clone was seen a few times. The rearrangement links TRBV7-9 to TRBJ2-5, with a tentative D call TRBD2 (5 bases). Germline V gives CDR1 SEHNR, CDR2 FQNEAQ (reference sequence). The CDR3 is made up of 15 amino acids. V lost 1 base, J lost 4 bases, and 13 bases lay in between. CDR3 nucleotides: TGTGCCAGCAGCTTAGTGGTACTAGGCCTAGAGACCCAGTACTTC. Protein product: CASSLVVLGLETQYF.

The chain couples TRBV6-6 to TRBJ1-6, with TRBD1 identical over 7 bases. Germline V CDR1 and CDR2: MNHNY, SVGAGI (reference sequence). The CDR3 loop spans 15 amino acids. The junction had 6 bases not matched to a gene; V was cut back by 6 bases and J by 4 bases. The CDR3 loop reads CASRPPTGYNSPLHF. Written as DNA, the CDR3 is TGTGCCAGCAGACCTCCGACAGGGTATAATTCACCCCTCCACTTT.

On this clone itself: The same CDR3 is also encoded by other DNA sequences in this sample. V is TRBV18 and J is TRBJ1-1; D uncertain. CDR3 size: 13 residues. Trimming removed 3 bases from V and 3 bases from J, with 8 bases in between. Germline CDR1 and CDR2: KGHSH and LQKENI. CDR3 nucleotides: TGTGCCAGCTCACCGGGTGGGGACACTGAAGCTTTCTTT. Amino acid sequence: CASSPGGDTEAFF.

Here the CDR3 reads CASRAAGGLSGNTIYF. CDR3 sequence (DNA): TGTGCCAGCAGGGCAGCCGGGGGCCTCTCTGGAAACACCATATATTTT. The chain carries TRBV7-9 and TRBJ1-3; tentative D call: TRBD1 (6 bases). Germline V CDR1 and CDR2: SEHNR, FQNEAQ (reference sequence). Trimming stripped 6 bases from V and 0 bases from J, with 15 bases between. The CDR3 has 16 residues.

Of note for this clone: Relative to the germline gene, one junction end is altered; a read error may explain this. The chain couples TRBV6-1 to TRBJ2-3; 9 nucleotides align to TRBD2. The length of the CDR3 is 14 residues. The V gene's germline CDR1 is MNHNS and CDR2 SASEGT. The CDR3 reads CASRAGTSTDTQYF. The CDR3 region has the DNA TGTGCCAGCAGGGCCGGGACTAGCACCGATACGCAGTATTTT.